The 4 T cell receptor beta chains given below trace back to one sample, sequenced in a study of CD8 T cells in ankylosing spondylitis. Study-wide points: Typical of ankylosing spondylitis blood, it appeared, was a TCR beta motif of seven to nine highly homologous variants.

TCRdb passed the 5' RACE reads through MiXCR, listing each CDR3 protein once. The sample has some 800,000 distinct CDR3 sequences; approximately 10% are singletons. No antigen has been assigned to these receptors. Sequencing was performed on blood, either unsorted or a sorted T cell fraction (not recorded which). All receptors come from a male donor with ankylosing spondylitis.

This clonotype was seen at least ten times. V is TRBV20-1 and J is TRBJ2-7, with D possibly TRBD2 on 6 matching bases. The CDR3 runs to 11 residues. Germline CDR1 is DFQATT and CDR2 is SNEGSKA (reference sequence). The chain's CDR3 is CSGGLGYEQYF. CDR3 bases: TGCAGCGGGGGTTTGGGCTACGAGCAGTACTTC.

V gene TRBV27 combines with J gene TRBJ1-4; unclear D gene. V was trimmed by 8 bases and J by 4 bases, leaving 17 bases between them. This CDR3 has 15 amino acids. The germline CDR1 and CDR2 sequences are MNHEY and SMNVEV (reference sequence). The CDR3 protein is CASGRPHSLNEKLFF. The CDR3 coding sequence is TGTGCCAGCGGTAGACCGCACTCTCTTAATGAAAAACTGTTTTTT.

This clonotype showed up many times. The V and J genes are TRBV12-3 or TRBV12-4 and TRBJ1-6; possibly TRBD1 for D (5 bases). The CDR3 runs 13 residues. V lost 8 bases and J lost 8, with 13 bases in between. The DNA of the CDR3 is TGTGCCAGCCGGCAGGGTATCTATTCACCCCTCCACTTT. Amino acid sequence: CASRQGIYSPLHF.

This sequence joins TRBV9 and TRBJ1-2, with 8 bases that match TRBD1. There are 16 residues in the CDR3. V was pared by 4 bases and J by 5 bases, with 13 bases of the junction left unmatched. From germline, CDR1 is SGDLS and CDR2 YYNGEE. The CDR3 loop is CASSLGQDHLRYGYTF. The CDR3 DNA is TGTGCCAGCAGCTTGGGACAGGACCACCTTCGGTATGGCTACACCTTC.